This T cell receptor beta chain is from a study of shared clonotypes between healthy human individuals. Findings and caveats of the study: The naive CD4 repertoires of several donors were compared, and about 5% of clonotypes were shared.

Cells designated naive CD8 were CD45RO-negative and were positively selected for CCR7, with terminally differentiated effector memory CD45RA+ cells excluded. The study drew its donors from healthy HIV-negative adults without recent acute infections or vaccinations. Using immunoSEQ multiplex PCR, the repertoire was profiled, and TCRdb retains in-frame clones only, with some absent. The sample shows some 2.1 million clones, 90% to 95% of them seen only once. For this clone: Its antigen is not known.

The sequenced material came from naive CD8+ T cells from PBMCs. This receptor was identified in a young man in good health. Some clones in this sample may be carry-over from other donors' samples.

CDR3 in DNA: TGTGCCAGCAGCCAAGATAACGGGTTCACAGATACGCAGTATTTT. Protein product: CASSQDNGFTDTQYF. The chain is built from TRBV14 and TRBJ2-3; D remains ambiguous. This CDR3 contains 15 residues. V was shortened by 0 bases and J by 2 bases, with 9 bases between the two germline ends. Germline V lookup: CDR1 SGHDN, CDR2 FVKESK.